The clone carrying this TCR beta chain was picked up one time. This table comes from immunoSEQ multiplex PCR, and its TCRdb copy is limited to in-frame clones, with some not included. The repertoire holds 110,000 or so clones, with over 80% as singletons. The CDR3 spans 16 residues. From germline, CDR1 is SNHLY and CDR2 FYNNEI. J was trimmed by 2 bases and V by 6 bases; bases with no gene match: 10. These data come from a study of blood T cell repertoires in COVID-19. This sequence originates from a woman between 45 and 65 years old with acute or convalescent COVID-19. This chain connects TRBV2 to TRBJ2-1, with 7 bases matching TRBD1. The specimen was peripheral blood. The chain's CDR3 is CASSPRQGVTYNEQFF. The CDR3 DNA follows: TGTGCCAGCAGCCCAAGACAGGGAGTGACCTACAATGAGCAGTTCTTC.